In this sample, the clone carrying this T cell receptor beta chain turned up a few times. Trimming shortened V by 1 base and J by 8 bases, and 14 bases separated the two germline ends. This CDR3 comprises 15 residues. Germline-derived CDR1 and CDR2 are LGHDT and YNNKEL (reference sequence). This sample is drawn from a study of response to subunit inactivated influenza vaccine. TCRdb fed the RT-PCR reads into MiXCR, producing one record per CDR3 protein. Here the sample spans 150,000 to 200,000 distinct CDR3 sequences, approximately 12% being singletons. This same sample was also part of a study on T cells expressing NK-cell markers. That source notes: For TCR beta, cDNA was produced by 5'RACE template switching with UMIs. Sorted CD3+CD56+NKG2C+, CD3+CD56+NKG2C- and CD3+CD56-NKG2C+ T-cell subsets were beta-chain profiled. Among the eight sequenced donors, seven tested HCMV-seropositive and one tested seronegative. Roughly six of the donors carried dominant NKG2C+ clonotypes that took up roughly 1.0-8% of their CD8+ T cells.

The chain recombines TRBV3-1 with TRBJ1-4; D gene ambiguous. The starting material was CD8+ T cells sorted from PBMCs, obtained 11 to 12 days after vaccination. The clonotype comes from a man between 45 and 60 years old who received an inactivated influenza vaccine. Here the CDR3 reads CASSQVYREKEKLFF. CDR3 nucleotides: TGTGCCAGCAGCCAAGTTTATAGGGAGAAAGAAAAACTGTTTTTT.